These 24 T cell receptor beta chains were sequenced from one sample in a study of T-cell reconstitution after alpha-beta-depleted transplantation in children. A library of TCRbeta sequences, prepared with unique molecular identifiers, was generated. TCRdb passed the PCR reads through MiXCR, listing each CDR3 protein once. Of more than 550,000 distinct CDR3 sequences listed, roughly a tenth are singletons. The sequencing used PBMCs from the stem cell graft donor, collected from the stem cell graft. Receptor source: a human donor who donated a stem cell graft to a child with acute myeloid leukemia.

This clonotype was observed a few times. The genes are TRBV7-9 and TRBJ2-1; 10 bases map to TRBD1. There are 15 residues in the CDR3. Germline values: CDR1 SEHNR, CDR2 FQNEAQ (reference sequence). Trimming took 6 bases from V and 8 from J; bases not matched to a gene: 10. This CDR3 reads CASRGDPGQGYEQFF. The CDR3 DNA follows: TGTGCCAGCAGGGGGGACCCGGGACAGGGGTATGAGCAGTTCTTC.

This chain uses TRBV20-1 with TRBJ2-7; 10 bases align to TRBD2. The CDR3 is made up of 15 amino acids. Germline V gene lookup returns CDR1 DFQATT and CDR2 SNEGSKA (reference sequence). V was pared by 5 bases and J by 6 bases, with 13 bases of the junction left unmatched. The DNA of the CDR3 is TGCAGTGCTGATAGTCCAGCGGGAGGGCCAAGCGAGCAGTACTTC. Its protein is CSADSPAGGPSEQYF.

This clonotype was counted between two and nine times. The chain combines TRBV20-1 with TRBJ2-7; 11 bases are shared with TRBD2. Germline V CDR1 and CDR2: DFQATT, SNEGSKA (reference sequence). J was trimmed by 7 bases and V by 3 bases; bases with no gene match: 11. This CDR3 region has 15 residues. CDR3 in DNA: TGCAGTGCTAGGACTAGCGGGATTTTCTTTCGGGAGCAGTACTTC. Amino acid sequence: CSARTSGIFFREQYF.

In its sample, this clonotype was seen many times. The rearrangement uses TRBV20-1 and TRBJ2-1; either TRBD1 or TRBD2 may supply D (5 bases each). Between the trimmed V and J ends, which lost 3 bases and 0 bases, there was a span of 12 bases. Germline lookup yields CDR1 DFQATT and CDR2 SNEGSKA (reference sequence). The CDR3 sequence is 15 residues long. This chain's CDR3 is CSARGTVSSYNEQFF. The DNA of the CDR3 is TGCAGTGCTAGGGGGACCGTAAGCTCCTACAATGAGCAGTTCTTC.

This clonotype has only a few counts. V usage is TRBV29-1 and J usage is TRBJ2-5, with D perhaps TRBD2 (7 bases). There are 13 residues in the CDR3. The V end lost 4 bases, the J end lost 5 bases, and 14 bases lay between the germline ends. Germline V gene data show CDR1 as SQVTM and CDR2 as ANQGSEA. This chain's CDR3 is CSVAGAGGETQYF. The DNA for the CDR3 is TGCAGCGTTGCGGGGGCCGGGGGGGAGACCCAGTACTTC.

This clonotype was picked up a small number of times. The gene calls are TRBV7-3 and TRBJ1-2; D is uncertain. Germline-derived CDR1 and CDR2 are SGHTA and FQGTGA. Trimming took off 0 bases at V and 0 bases at J, with 5 bases between the two ends. The CDR3 length is 14 residues. CDR3 residues: CASSLTATNYGYTF. In DNA, the CDR3 is TGTGCCAGCAGCTTAACGGCCACTAACTATGGCTACACCTTC.

In its sample, this clonotype was seen many times. This chain uses TRBV20-1 with TRBJ2-3; D remains ambiguous. This CDR3 is built from 11 residues. V was clipped by 6 bases and J by 5 bases, with 9 bases between them. Per the germline V gene, CDR1 is DFQATT and CDR2 is SNEGSKA (reference sequence). This CDR3 is CSAPNLDTQYF. The CDR3 DNA follows: TGCAGTGCCCCTAACCTAGATACGCAGTATTTT.

This CDR3 reads CSAFSSGRPSYEQYF. The DNA for the CDR3 is TGCAGTGCCTTCTCTAGCGGGAGGCCCTCCTACGAGCAGTACTTC. This chain connects TRBV20-1 to TRBJ2-7; 11 bases are a match to TRBD2. V lost 6 bases and J lost 0; bases outside the gene matches: 7. This CDR3 is 15 amino acids long. Per the germline V gene, CDR1 is DFQATT and CDR2 is SNEGSKA (reference sequence).

CDR3 nucleotides: TGTGCCAGCTCACCGAGTGATCCACAGGGGGCAAATTCACCCCTCCACTTT. Translated, it gives CASSPSDPQGANSPLHF. This chain connects TRBV18 to TRBJ1-6; 9 bases line up with TRBD1. V lost 3 bases and J lost 7; bases outside the gene matches: 10. This CDR3 has 17 residues. The germline CDR1 and CDR2 sequences are KGHSH and LQKENI.

The genes are TRBV7-2 and TRBJ2-1; D may be TRBD2 (6 bases). V lost 3 bases and J lost 8, with 20 bases in between. CDR1 SGHTA and CDR2 FQGNSA come from the germline V gene. The CDR3 has 16 residues. The CDR3 nucleotides are TGTGCCAGCAGCTTCCTTCAAAGCGGAAGGAGGGATGAGCAGTTCTTC. It is translated as CASSFLQSGRRDEQFF.

This clonotype was picked up a small number of times. The chain links TRBV28 to TRBJ2-2; 11 nucleotides agree with TRBD2. CDR1 is MDHEN, CDR2 SYDVKM, per germline. The CDR3 extends over 15 amino acids. After removal of 6 bases from V and 1 base from J, the junction contained 1 base not matched to a gene. The CDR3 sequence: CASSGTSGNTGELFF. The CDR3, as DNA: TGTGCCAGCAGCGGGACTAGCGGGAACACCGGGGAGCTGTTTTTT. Together with reference TRBV28 and TRBJ2-2, the CDR3 gives the full variable domain: DVKVTQSSRYLVKRTGEKVFLECVQDMDHENMFWYRQDPGLGLRLIYFSYDVKMKEKGDIPEGYSVSREKKERFSLILESASTNQTSMYLCASSGTSGNTGELFFGEGSRLTVL.

In this sample, this clonotype turned up many times. The gene calls are TRBV6-2 or TRBV6-3 and TRBJ1-1; a weak D match, TRBD1 (6 bases). The CDR3 sequence is 14 residues long. Germline V gene sequence: CDR1 MNHEY, CDR2 SVGEGT. V was pared by 2 bases and J by 5 bases, with 12 bases between. CDR3 region: CASSYAGDETEAFF. CDR3 DNA sequence: TGTGCCAGCAGTTACGCAGGGGACGAGACTGAAGCTTTCTTT.

This clonotype came up a few times. This chain links TRBV3-1 with TRBJ2-1, with D unresolved. Germline-derived CDR1 and CDR2 are LGHDT and YNNKEL (reference sequence). Trimming took 3 bases from V and 9 from J, leaving 6 bases between them. The CDR3 spans 11 residues. CDR3 amino acids: CASSQLSEQFF. As DNA, the CDR3 is TGTGCCAGCAGCCAGCTAAGTGAGCAGTTCTTC.

This clonotype appeared a few times. V gene TRBV29-1 combines with J gene TRBJ2-7, with TRBD2 matching over 8 bases. The germline V gene has CDR1 SQVTM and CDR2 ANQGSEA. The CDR3 is 13 residues long. Losses at the gene ends were 7 bases for V and 4 bases for J; bases not matched to a gene: 9. CDR3 nucleotides: TGCAGCGCCTCGGGGGGGTCGGCGTACGAGCAGTACTTC. Translating gives CSASGGSAYEQYF.

This chain connects TRBV5-6 to TRBJ2-3; 10 positions match TRBD2. This CDR3 is 15 amino acids long. The germline CDR1 and CDR2 sequences are SGHDT and YYEEEE. Trimming at V came to 1 base and at J to 3 bases, leaving 2 bases not matched to a gene. The DNA of the CDR3 is TGTGCCAGCAGCTTGAGAGCGGGAGGGACAGATACGCAGTATTTT. This codes for CASSLRAGGTDTQYF.

Only a few counts were recorded for this clonotype. V and J are TRBV27 and TRBJ2-7, with 9 bases that match TRBD2. The junction had 4 bases not matched to a gene; V was cut back by 7 bases and J by 0 bases. There are 14 residues in the CDR3. The germline CDR1 and CDR2 sequences are MNHEY and SMNVEV (reference sequence). CDR3 in amino acids: CASKSGGSSYEQYF. Here the CDR3 DNA reads TGTGCCAGCAAGAGCGGGGGGAGCTCCTACGAGCAGTACTTC.

This clonotype has ten or more counts. CDR3 in amino acids: CASSLASRETQYF. CDR3 DNA: TGTGCCAGCAGCTTAGCTAGCAGGGAGACCCAGTACTTC. This chain links TRBV7-6 with TRBJ2-5; D is unresolved. Germline V CDR1 and CDR2: SGHVS, FNYEAQ. V lost 0 bases and J lost 5, with 7 bases in between. The CDR3 is made up of 13 amino acids.

This clonotype appeared many times. The chain employs TRBV5-1 and TRBJ1-1; D unresolved. From germline, CDR1 is SGHRS and CDR2 YFSETQ. Trimming cost V 0 bases and J 1 base, with 10 bases left between them. CDR3 length: 15 residues. The CDR3 DNA follows: TGCGCCAGCAGCTTGGGCACGGGAAGGAACACTGAAGCTTTCTTT. This encodes CASSLGTGRNTEAFF.

This clonotype has just a few counts. The V call is TRBV6-5, the J call TRBJ2-1; 8 bases agree with TRBD2. CDR3 length: 15 amino acids. Germline V lookup: CDR1 MNHEY, CDR2 SVGAGI. V was clipped by 2 bases and J by 7 bases; unmatched bases: 7. The CDR3 sequence is CASSYTGGPSNEQFF. CDR3 nucleotide sequence: TGTGCCAGCAGTTACACGGGAGGGCCTTCGAATGAGCAGTTCTTC.

This clonotype was seen ten or more times. Relative to the germline gene, one junction end is altered; a read error may explain this. The rearrangement joins TRBV15 to TRBJ1-6, with D unclear. In germline, CDR1 is LNHNV, CDR2 YYDKDF (reference sequence). The CDR3 has 13 residues. The DNA for the CDR3 is TGTGCCACCAGCAGAGATCGGAGTTCACTCCTCCACTTT. Encoded protein: CATSRDRSSLLHF.

CDR3 nucleotides: TGTGCCAGCATCGAAAGTGCTAGCGGTCTCGGTGAGCAGTTCTTC. The encoded protein is CASIESASGLGEQFF. This chain links TRBV2 with TRBJ2-1, with 7 bases matching TRBD2. The trim removed 7 bases at V and 9 bases at J, leaving 15 bases unmatched. This CDR3 comprises 15 residues. Germline assignment: CDR1 SNHLY and CDR2 FYNNEI.

The rearrangement uses TRBV7-6 and TRBJ1-2; D is uncertain. Germline V lookup: CDR1 SGHVS, CDR2 FNYEAQ. The V and J ends lost 5 bases and 4 bases respectively, with 14 bases between them. The CDR3 consists of 14 residues. The CDR3 bases are TGTGCCAGCAGCCCCAGGCTCTCTGGCTATGGCTACACCTTC. Encoded protein: CASSPRLSGYGYTF.

This clonotype came up a few times. This chain links TRBV12-3 or TRBV12-4 with TRBJ1-3, with 9 bases fitting TRBD1. The CDR3 consists of 14 residues. V lost 3 bases, J lost 8 bases, and 5 bases stayed unmatched. In DNA, the CDR3 is TGTGCCAGCAGTTTGGGGACAGGGTGGTACACCATATATTTT. Protein sequence: CASSLGTGWYTIYF.

There are a few counts of this clonotype. The chain has TRBV25-1 and TRBJ2-3, with D perhaps given as TRBD1 or TRBD2 (5 bases each). The V and J ends lost 4 bases and 12 bases respectively, with 14 bases between them. CDR3 length equals 12 residues. In germline, CDR1 is MGHDK, CDR2 SYGVNS. The CDR3 region is CASSVFGTDQYF. DNA for the CDR3: TGTGCCAGCAGTGTGTTCGGGACGGATCAGTATTTT.